This TCR beta chain is drawn from a study of cytomegalovirus exposure and HLA in healthy donors. Use of 60 Vbeta and 13 Jbeta primers characterized the PCR. The table came from immunoSEQ multiplex PCR; TCRdb's copy has only in-frame clones and leaves some out. Here the sample spans tens of thousands of clones, about 66% being singletons. A word on this clone: No antigen is known for it.

Study-wide results and caveats: Versus the approximately 670-donor mean, an Asian-associated ancestry cluster reportedly showed fewer N-insertions in a later analysis.

The sample was PBMCs. The sequence came from a man aged 25 to 45 in good health and CMV-seronegative.

The CDR3, as DNA: TGTGCCAGCAGTTCCCGGGACAGAATTAATCAGCCCCAGCATTTT. As protein: CASSSRDRINQPQHF. The chain recombines TRBV27 with TRBJ1-5, with 7 bases matching TRBD1. V was clipped by 4 bases and J by 4 bases; unmatched bases: 7. This CDR3 is 15 amino acids long. The germline V gene has CDR1 MNHEY and CDR2 SMNVEV (reference sequence).